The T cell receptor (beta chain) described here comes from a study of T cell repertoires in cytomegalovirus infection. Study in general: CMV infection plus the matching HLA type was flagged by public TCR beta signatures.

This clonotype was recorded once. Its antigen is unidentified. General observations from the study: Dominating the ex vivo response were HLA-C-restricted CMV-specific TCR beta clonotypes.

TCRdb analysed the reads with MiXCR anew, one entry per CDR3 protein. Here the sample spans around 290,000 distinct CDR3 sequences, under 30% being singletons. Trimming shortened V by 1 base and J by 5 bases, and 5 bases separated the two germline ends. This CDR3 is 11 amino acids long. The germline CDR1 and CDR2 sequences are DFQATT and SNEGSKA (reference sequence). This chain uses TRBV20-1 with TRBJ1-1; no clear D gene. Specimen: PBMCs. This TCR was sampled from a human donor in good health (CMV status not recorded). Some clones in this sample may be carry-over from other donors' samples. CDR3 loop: CSARAWTEAFF. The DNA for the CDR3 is TGCAGTGCTAGAGCTTGGACTGAAGCTTTCTTT.